This section outlines one TCR beta chain sequence together with its context. A few counts support this clone. Its antigen remains undetermined. No quality values exist for individual bases; no much larger clone is one base distant. The source of the sample is a study of blood T cell repertoires in COVID-19 (dated by TCRdb to about 2020). In terms of the full investigation: Samples from collaborators originated in the United States, Italy and Spain and spanned both the acute and convalescent phases of COVID-19. The material from the prospective study consisted of cDNA or gDNA derived from T cells, B-cell-depleted T cells, or PBMCs. The dataset comprised deeply sampled blood TCRbeta repertoires from subjects exposed to, actively infected with, or recovered from COVID-19. The repertoires were made available in a free public database intended to serve as a resource for research on the immune response to SARS-CoV-2. The samples were drawn from the first 160 participants of the ongoing ImmuneRACE study and from 1,254 subjects provided by 6 global collaborators. Sample metadata almost always included a de-identified subject ID, COVID-19 status, age in years and sex. Where HLA class I and class II types were available, the types were taken from metadata supplied by the sample provider, not from assay-based typing. Paper-wide results and their limitations: Clinical and demographic metadata were provided uncurated, with the amount varying by source and participant.

The CDR3 goes from the cysteine to the phenylalanine over 15 residues. Only CDR3 DNA remains: 45 bases, in frame from the first base. The germline V gene sets CDR1 to SGHRS and CDR2 to YFSETQ. Trimming at the junction amounts to 1 base on V and 1 base on J, and the germline ends lie 11 bases apart. TCRbeta CDR3 regions were amplified from genomic DNA by means of the immunoSEQ Assay, a bias-controlled multiplex PCR. The source study handled its data this way. The number of nucleated cells in each sample was estimated by amplification of reference gene primers within the assay. To quantify the absolute abundance of each unique TCRbeta CDR3 rearrangement, sequence reads were collapsed and filtered. For each sample, productive Simpson clonality was calculated as the square root of Simpson's diversity index over productive rearrangements. TCRdb stores this immuneACCESS table with in-frame sequences only. Part of the clones is absent; in the studies checked, under half of the shortfall reflects unresolved V genes, and no reason is known for the rest. V, J and clone size are those of that table, while D and trimming were read from the DNA. The sample table records around 140,000 clones; roughly 84% of these occur just once. More than 1.3% of the sample is in the top ten clones.

Whole blood was collected in K2EDTA tubes by collaborating institutions according to the institutions' own protocols. For TCRbeta analysis, collaborator samples were shipped as frozen whole blood, as isolated PBMCs, or as DNA extracted from either sample type. Recombination connected TRBV5-1 to TRBJ1-1; 6 matching bases give a weak D call of TRBD1. The sample consisted of peripheral blood. The TCR comes from a man between 60 and 70 years old with acute or convalescent COVID-19. CDR3 reads: CASSLYWTENTEAFF. The bases are TGCGCCAGCAGCTTGTATTGGACAGAGAACACTGAAGCTTTCTTT.